This TCR beta chain was recovered during a study of T cell repertoires in cytomegalovirus infection. Study-wide context: The public TCR beta signatures pointed to both CMV infection and matching HLA type.

Only a few counts were recorded for this clonotype. Its antigen is not known. The study, taken as a whole, reports: It was HLA-C-restricted CMV-specific TCR beta clonotypes that dominated the response ex vivo. There were carriers of CMV plus the relevant HLA, and cumulative public TCR beta family frequency identified them.

CDR1 is SGHTA and CDR2 is FQGNSA in the germline V gene. Trimming removed 4 bases from V and 4 bases from J; junction bases left unmatched: 6. The CDR3 totals 15 residues. MiXCR, run by TCRdb on the reads, gives a single entry per CDR3 protein. The table has around 170,000 distinct CDR3 sequences, 13% to 15% seen once. This chain links TRBV7-2 with TRBJ1-4, with 7 bases fitting TRBD1. The sample comprised PBMCs. This TCR was sampled from a human donor in good health (CMV status not recorded). Some clones in this sample may be carry-over from other donors' samples. The CDR3 coding sequence is TGTGCCAGCAGCTCCGGGGACAGTAATAATGAAAAACTGTTTTTT. Amino acid sequence: CASSSGDSNNEKLFF.